This T cell receptor (beta chain) was found in a study of response to subunit inactivated influenza vaccine. In TCRdb, the RT-PCR reads were re-called with MiXCR into one record per CDR3 protein. The profile shows roughly 170,000 distinct CDR3 sequences, approximately 8.7% of them singletons. Germline V gene sequence: CDR1 GTSNPN, CDR2 SVGIG (reference sequence). The CDR3 runs to 14 residues. The ends lost 2 bases at V and 5 bases at J; junction bases unmatched: 7. Study-wide points: After each seasonal influenza vaccination, few new T cells are recruited, the authors suggested.

This clonotype has ten or more counts. The target antigen is unknown. The source was non-naive T cells sorted from PBMCs, collected on the day of vaccination. The TCR comes from a man aged 45 to 65 who received an inactivated influenza vaccine. V gene TRBV30 combines with J gene TRBJ2-5, with 8 bases lining up with TRBD1. In nucleotides, the CDR3 is TGTGCCTGGAGTTCAGGGGGCTTTAGGGAGACCCAGTACTTC. Amino acids: CAWSSGGFRETQYF.